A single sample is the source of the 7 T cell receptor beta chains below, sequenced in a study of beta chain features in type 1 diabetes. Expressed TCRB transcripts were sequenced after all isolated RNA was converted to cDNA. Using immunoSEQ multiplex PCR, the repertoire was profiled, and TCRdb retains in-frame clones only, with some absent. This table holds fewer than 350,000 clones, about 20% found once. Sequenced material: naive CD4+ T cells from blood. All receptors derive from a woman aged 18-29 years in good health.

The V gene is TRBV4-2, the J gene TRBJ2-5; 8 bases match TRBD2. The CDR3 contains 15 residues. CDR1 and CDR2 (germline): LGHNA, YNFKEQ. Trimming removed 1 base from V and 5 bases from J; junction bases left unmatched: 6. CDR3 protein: CASSQALSGSETQYF. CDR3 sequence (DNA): TGTGCCAGCAGCCAAGCCCTCAGCGGGAGTGAGACCCAGTACTTC.

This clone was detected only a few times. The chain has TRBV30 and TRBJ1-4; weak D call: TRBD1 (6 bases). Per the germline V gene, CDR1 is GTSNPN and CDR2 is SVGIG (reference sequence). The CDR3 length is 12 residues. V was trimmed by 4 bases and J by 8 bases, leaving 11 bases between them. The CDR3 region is CAWTSGTEKLFF. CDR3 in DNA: TGTGCCTGGACTTCCGGGACAGAAAAACTGTTTTTT.

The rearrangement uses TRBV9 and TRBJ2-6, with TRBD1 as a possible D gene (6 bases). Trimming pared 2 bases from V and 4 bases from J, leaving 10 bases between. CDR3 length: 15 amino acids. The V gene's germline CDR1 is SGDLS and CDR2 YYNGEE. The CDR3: CASSVTGSGANVLTF. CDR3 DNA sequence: TGTGCCAGCAGCGTGACAGGATCCGGGGCCAACGTCCTGACTTTC. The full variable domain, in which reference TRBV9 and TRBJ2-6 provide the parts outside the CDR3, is DSGVTQTPKHLITATGQRVTLRCSPRSGDLSVYWYQQSLDQGLQFLIQYYNGEERAKGNILERFSAQQFPDLHSELNLSSLELGDSALYFCASSVTGSGANVLTFGAGSRLTVL.

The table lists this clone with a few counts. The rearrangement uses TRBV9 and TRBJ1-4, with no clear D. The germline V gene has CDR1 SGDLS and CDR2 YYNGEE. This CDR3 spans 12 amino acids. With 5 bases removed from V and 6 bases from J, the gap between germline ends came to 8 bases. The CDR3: CASRGEDEKLFF. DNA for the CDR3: TGTGCCAGCAGGGGAGAAGATGAAAAACTGTTTTTT.

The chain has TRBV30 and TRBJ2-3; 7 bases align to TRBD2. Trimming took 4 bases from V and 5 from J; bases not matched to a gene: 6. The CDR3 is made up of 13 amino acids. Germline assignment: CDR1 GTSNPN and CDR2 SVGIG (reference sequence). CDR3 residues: CAWTSGVGDTQYF. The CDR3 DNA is TGTGCCTGGACTAGCGGTGTGGGAGATACGCAGTATTTT.

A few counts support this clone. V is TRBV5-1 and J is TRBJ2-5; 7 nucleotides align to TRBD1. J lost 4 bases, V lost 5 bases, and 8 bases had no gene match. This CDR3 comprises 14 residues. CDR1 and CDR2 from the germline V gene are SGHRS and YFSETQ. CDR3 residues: CASSLQGSRETQYF. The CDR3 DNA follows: TGCGCCAGCAGTTTACAGGGGTCGAGAGAGACCCAGTACTTC. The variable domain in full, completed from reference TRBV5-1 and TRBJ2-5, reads KAGVTQTPRYLIKTRGQQVTLSCSPISGHRSVSWYQQTPGQGLQFLFEYFSETQRNKGNFPGRFSGRQFSNSRSEMNVSTLELGDSALYLCASSLQGSRETQYFGPGTRLLVL.

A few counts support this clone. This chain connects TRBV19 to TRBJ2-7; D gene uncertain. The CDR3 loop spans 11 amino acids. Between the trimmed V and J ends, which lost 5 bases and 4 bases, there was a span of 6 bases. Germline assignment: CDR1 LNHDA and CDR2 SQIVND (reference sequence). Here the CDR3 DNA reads TGTGCCAGTAGTTTCCGGTACGAGCAGTACTTC. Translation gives CASSFRYEQYF.